Presented here are 8 T cell receptor beta chains from one specimen sequenced in a study of OX40 agonist ivuxolimab in advanced cancers. The method was immunoSEQ multiplex PCR; TCRdb's version includes in-frame clones alone and lacks a portion of them. There are 55,000 to 70,000 clones in the sample; around nine tenths occur only once, and around 0.6% lies in the top ten. This specimen consisted of CD4+ or CD8+ T cells sorted from blood, obtained in a trial of the OX40 agonist ivuxolimab. These receptors all come from an adult with an advanced solid tumor such as melanoma, head and neck, liver or kidney cancer.

This clone was counted only a few times. CDR3: CASSLVGRANEQFF. The CDR3 DNA is TGTGCCAGCAGCTTGGTGGGCAGGGCCAATGAGCAGTTCTTC. The rearrangement joins TRBV5-5 to TRBJ2-1; TRBD1 is a possible D gene (5 bases). V was pared by 0 bases and J by 6 bases, with 10 bases between. Looked up from germline, CDR1 is SGHKS and CDR2 is YYEKEE (reference sequence). CDR3 size: 14 residues.

V is TRBV7-2 and J is TRBJ1-5, with D tentatively TRBD1 (6 bases). There are 13 residues in the CDR3. V lost 3 bases to trimming and J lost 9 bases, with 12 bases between them. The germline gives CDR1 SGHTA, CDR2 FQGNSA. The CDR3 loop reads CASSLGGFGPQHF. In nucleotides, the CDR3 is TGTGCCAGCAGCTTGGGGGGCTTCGGGCCCCAGCATTTT.

The chain recombines TRBV7-9 with TRBJ2-5; unclear D gene. Per the germline V gene, CDR1 is SEHNR and CDR2 is FQNEAQ (reference sequence). Trimming left V 3 bases short and J 4 bases short, with 12 bases between. This CDR3 comprises 14 residues. The CDR3, as DNA: TGTGCCAGCAGCTTTCTGGCAGAAGGAGAGACCCAGTACTTC. It specifies CASSFLAEGETQYF.

The count of this clone is one. CDR3 protein: CASSLSSGWANEQFF. CDR3 coding DNA: TGTGCCAGCAGTTTATCCTCCGGTTGGGCCAATGAGCAGTTCTTC. This chain joins TRBV28 and TRBJ2-1, with D unresolved. The CDR3 spans 15 residues. Looked up from germline, CDR1 is MDHEN and CDR2 is SYDVKM. Trimming took off 1 base at V and 6 bases at J, with 13 bases between the two ends.

The genes are TRBV29-1 and TRBJ2-3; D call uncertain. The V end lost 3 bases, the J end lost 1 base, and 8 bases lay between the germline ends. The CDR3 is 13 residues long. Per the germline V gene, CDR1 is SQVTM and CDR2 is ANQGSEA. This CDR3 reads CSVEAPGTDTQYF. The CDR3 coding sequence is TGCAGCGTTGAGGCTCCCGGCACAGATACGCAGTATTTT.

The gene calls are TRBV6-1 and TRBJ1-1; 8 nucleotides line up with TRBD1. The CDR3 runs to 15 residues. CDR1 and CDR2 from the germline V gene are MNHNS and SASEGT. Losses at the gene ends were 7 bases for V and 2 bases for J; bases not matched to a gene: 9. This chain's CDR3 is CASIGDRRLNTEAFF. Written as DNA, the CDR3 is TGTGCCAGCATTGGGGACAGGAGACTTAACACTGAAGCTTTCTTT.

This chain joins TRBV7-8 and TRBJ1-2; 10 bases are a match to TRBD1. V gave up 4 bases and J gave up 4 bases; unmatched junction bases: 6. The CDR3 extends over 15 amino acids. Germline values: CDR1 SGHVS, CDR2 FQNEAQ. The CDR3 nucleotides read TGTGCCAGCAGCTCCCGGGGGACAGGGGCCTATGGCTACACCTTC. This gives the protein CASSSRGTGAYGYTF.

The rearrangement joins TRBV4-3 to TRBJ1-4; D is undetermined. The V and J ends lost 1 base and 8 bases respectively, with 14 bases between them. The length of the CDR3 is 15 residues. Germline assignment: CDR1 LGHNA and CDR2 YSLEER. The CDR3 nucleotides read TGCGCCAGCAGCCAAGGTGGTCCCGCGGTGGAAAAACTGTTTTTT. Protein: CASSQGGPAVEKLFF.